This TCR beta chain was sequenced for a study of T cells after yellow fever vaccination. Whole-study findings and limits: A minor fraction of clonotypes spanned both CD4 and CD8 compartments. Post-booster samples contained most primary-vaccination clones (around 95% CD4, approximately 88% CD8).

In the case of this clonotype: Its matching antigen is unknown.

One entry per CDR3 protein results from TCRdb running MiXCR on the 5' RACE reads. The sample lists under 550,000 distinct CDR3 sequences; around a fifth were seen once. V was pared by 4 bases and J by 1 base, with 14 bases between. The CDR3 spans 16 residues. This clonotype was sampled from a man aged 18 to 29 who received the YFV17D yellow fever vaccine. The rearrangement links TRBV12-3 or TRBV12-4 to TRBJ1-3; D gene ambiguous. Sample: PBMCs, taken 21 days after the first yellow fever vaccination. CDR3 protein: CASSSNWGGSGNTIYF. The CDR3 coding sequence is TGTGCCAGCAGTTCCAACTGGGGTGGATCTGGAAACACCATATATTTT.